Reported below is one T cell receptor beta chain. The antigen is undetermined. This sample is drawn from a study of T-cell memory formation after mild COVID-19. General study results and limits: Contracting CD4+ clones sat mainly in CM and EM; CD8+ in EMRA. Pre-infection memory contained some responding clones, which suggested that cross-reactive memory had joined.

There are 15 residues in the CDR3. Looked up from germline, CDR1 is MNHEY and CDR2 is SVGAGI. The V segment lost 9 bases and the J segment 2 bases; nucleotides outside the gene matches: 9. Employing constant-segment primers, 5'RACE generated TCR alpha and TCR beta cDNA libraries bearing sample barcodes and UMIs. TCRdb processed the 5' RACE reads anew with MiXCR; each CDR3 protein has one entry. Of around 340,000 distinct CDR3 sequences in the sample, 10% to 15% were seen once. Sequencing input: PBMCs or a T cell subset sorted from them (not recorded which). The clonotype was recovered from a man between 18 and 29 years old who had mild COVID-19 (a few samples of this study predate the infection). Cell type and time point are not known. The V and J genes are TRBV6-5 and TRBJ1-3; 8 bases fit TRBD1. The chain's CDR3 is CASRLDRAAGNTIYF. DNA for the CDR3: TGTGCCAGTCGCCTGGACAGGGCGGCTGGAAACACCATATATTTT.